This note documents a single TCR beta chain sequence. It lacks a known antigen. No base quality values were provided; no much bigger clone lies one nucleotide off. This specimen belongs to a study of Ad26.COV2.S vaccination and SARS-CoV-2 variants (dated by TCRdb to the early 2020s). The study in broad terms: Vaccine-arm donors came from COV1001, a multicentre, randomized, double-blind, placebo-controlled phase I-IIa trial of Ad26.COV2.S in healthy adults. Ad26.COV2.S was administered intramuscularly at a dose of 5x10^10 or 1x10^11 viral particles, either as one shot or as two shots given 56 days apart. TCRbeta repertoire sequencing was used to assess the specificity and breadth of SARS-CoV-2-reactive T cell receptors after Ad26.COV2.S vaccination. A total of around 32 samples were included in the TCR-sequenced set, comprising roughly 20 Ad26.COV2.S vaccine recipients, 5 placebo recipients and 8 SARS-CoV-2 convalescent individuals. Trial participants were randomized into five groups of five, in which low-dose or high-dose Ad26.COV2.S was given once or twice, or placebo was given on both occasions. Blinding of investigators to trial group allocation was maintained during experiments and outcome assessment.

The label giving this sample's treatment or condition can be read as: approximately 18 received Ad26.COV2.S at low or high dose, single or two shots; five or six received placebo; per-sample allocation not given. Repertoires of vaccine and placebo recipients were sequenced from samples taken on day 63 after the first injection. In Cohort 1b, about 25 adults aged 18-55 years were enrolled at a single site in Boston, USA, between 29 July and 7 August 2020. Ad26.COV2.S consisted of a replication-incompetent adenovirus type 26 vector by which a prefusion-stabilized SARS-CoV-2 spike protein from the original Wuhan strain was expressed. CDR1 SGHRS and CDR2 YFSETQ are derived from the germline V gene. The CDR3 has 13 amino acids, counting the end cysteine and phenylalanine. Kept here is only the CDR3 DNA, which spans 39 bases and is read in frame from base 1. The germline V end is reduced by 2 bases and the J end by 7 bases; junction bases left unmatched: 4.

The paper's findings and limits, for the study overall: After vaccination, spike-specific CD8+ and CD4+ T cell responses were reported to show substantial breadth. The study was not powered to compare responses between vaccine doses or regimens. The authors noted that the TCR breadth and depth analyses may have underestimated total T cell responses. Higher spike-specific TCR breadth was observed in Ad26.COV2.S recipients than in placebo recipients (P = 0.0014). Non-spike TCR breadth was comparable between vaccine and placebo recipients, consistent with the vaccine containing only spike.

TCRbeta CDR3 regions were sequenced with the immunoSEQ Assay. After extraction, genomic DNA underwent amplification by bias-controlled multiplex PCR, followed by high-throughput sequencing. From the authors' description of their analysis: To quantify the absolute abundance of every unique TCRbeta CDR3 region, sequences were collapsed and filtered. T cell fraction was estimated by normalizing TCRbeta template counts to usable DNA, which was measured by amplifying reference genes present in all nucleated cells. Repertoire TCRs were annotated as SARS-CoV-2-specific by exact matching of V gene, CDR3 amino acid sequence and J gene to a known reactive TCR set. The reference SARS-CoV-2 TCR set was derived from MIRA and filtered for enrichment in COVID-19-positive ImmuneCODE repertoires, a step that removed public or cross-reactive TCRs. Drawing on the MIRA antigens, annotated TCRs were analysed further at the level of specific ORF or position within ORF. Breadth was defined as the number of annotated unique rearrangements divided by the total number of unique productive rearrangements, and depth was defined as the summed frequency of the annotated unique rearrangements. TCR breadth was compared between groups using two-sided Wilcoxon rank-sum tests. TCRdb obtained this table from immuneACCESS and retained in-frame rearrangements with V and J assigned. These tables miss some clones; where compared with another copy, unresolved V genes account for less than half of the shortfall, and the remainder is unexplained. V, J and clone size are taken as reported in that table, and D and trimming were inferred from the DNA itself. Counted in this sample were around 400,000 clones; around 90% of them appeared once. More than 9% of the sample is taken by the ten largest.

The source material was peripheral blood, sampled in a trial of Ad26.COV2.S vaccine versus placebo. The TCR comes from a person between 18 and 65 years old who received the Ad26.COV2.S COVID-19 vaccine or a placebo. Recombination joined TRBV5-1 with TRBJ2-5, with TRBD2 identical over 8 junction bases. The DNA sequence follows: TGCGCCAGCAGCTTAAGCGGGAGTGGGACCCAGTACTTC. Its amino acids are CASSLSGSGTQYF.